The 27 T cell receptor beta chains reported below all come from one sample, sequenced in a study of cytomegalovirus exposure and HLA in healthy donors (dated 2017 in TCRdb). The library came from the immunoSEQ multiplex PCR assay. For the multiplex PCR, a mixture combining 60 forward primers for TCR Vbeta segments and 13 reverse primers for TCR Jbeta segments was used. The immuneACCESS repertoire file appears here via TCRdb, limited to in-frame rearrangements. These files lack a portion of the clones; in checked studies, under half of the deficit traces to unresolved V genes, and the cause of the others is not known. The table held for this sample gives some 70,000 clones. Of the sample, 2.5% to 3% falls within the top ten clones. Sequenced: PBMCs. The receptor set was obtained from a middle-aged man in good health and CMV-seronegative.

The chain couples TRBV15 to TRBJ2-5; no firm D call. The CDR3 spans 15 residues. V was cut by 2 bases and J by 2 bases, with 12 bases left in between. Germline CDR1 reads LNHNV; CDR2 reads YYDKDF (reference sequence). CDR3 sequence reads: CATSRSNPRQETQYF. The CDR3 coding sequence is TGTGCCACCAGCAGATCCAATCCGAGACAAGAGACCCAGTACTTC.

The V call is TRBV7-9, the J call TRBJ1-3; D is possibly TRBD1 (5 bases). V was clipped by 4 bases and J by 2 bases, with 9 bases between them. The CDR3 is made up of 14 amino acids. Germline V gene sequence: CDR1 SEHNR, CDR2 FQNEAQ (reference sequence). The chain's CDR3 is CASSSGTTGNTIYF. The CDR3 DNA sequence: TGTGCCAGCAGCTCCGGGACTACTGGAAACACCATATATTTT.

CDR3 DNA: TGTGCCAGCAGCCTCGGACAGGCGAACACTGAAGCTTTCTTT. This gives the protein CASSLGQANTEAFF. This chain joins TRBV7-8 and TRBJ1-1, with 7 positions matching TRBD1. CDR1 is SGHVS, CDR2 FQNEAQ, per germline. V was pared by 5 bases and J by 1 base, with 4 bases of the junction left unmatched. CDR3 size: 14 residues. Using reference TRBV7-8 and TRBJ1-1 for the parts outside the CDR3, the full variable domain is GAGVSQSPRYKVAKRGQDVALRCDPISGHVSLFWYQQALGQGPEFLTYFQNEAQLDKSGLPSDRFFAERPEGSVSTLKIQRTQQEDSAVYLCASSLGQANTEAFFGQGTRLTVV.

The chain carries TRBV6-1 and TRBJ1-1; possibly TRBD1 for D (6 bases). CDR1 and CDR2 from the germline V gene are MNHNS and SASEGT. V lost 3 bases and J lost 0, with 14 bases in between. This CDR3 has 16 amino acids. For the CDR3, the DNA is TGTGCCAGCAGTGACCTACTGGACAGTTTGAACACTGAAGCTTTCTTT. This encodes CASSDLLDSLNTEAFF.

The V and J genes are TRBV6-6 and TRBJ2-3; no clear D. This CDR3 comprises 15 residues. Germline-derived CDR1 and CDR2 are MNHNY and SVGAGI (reference sequence). The V end was cut by 4 bases, the J end by 2 bases, with 13 bases between. The CDR3 sequence is CASSSPGSLTDTQYF. CDR3 sequence (DNA): TGTGCCAGCAGTTCCCCCGGTTCCCTCACAGATACGCAGTATTTT.

CDR3: CASSLGVDSTGNTIYF. The CDR3 nucleotides are TGCGCCAGCAGCTTGGGCGTGGACTCGACTGGAAACACCATATATTTT. The chain is built from TRBV5-1 and TRBJ1-3; D unclear. In germline, CDR1 is SGHRS, CDR2 YFSETQ. With 0 bases removed from V and 2 bases from J, the gap between germline ends came to 12 bases. The CDR3 contains 16 residues.

The chain employs TRBV28 and TRBJ1-6, with D uncertain. Germline CDR1 and CDR2: MDHEN and SYDVKM. This CDR3 comprises 14 residues. Between the trimmed V and J ends, which lost 3 bases and 5 bases, there was a span of 8 bases. CDR3 coding DNA: TGTGCCAGCAGTTTTTTCCAGGATAATTCACCCCTCCACTTT. Its protein is CASSFFQDNSPLHF.

The rearrangement joins TRBV5-6 to TRBJ1-6; D may be TRBD1 (5 bases). CDR3 length equals 15 residues. Trimming cost V 3 bases and J 9 bases, with 16 bases left between them. Germline CDR1 SGHDT, CDR2 YYEEEE. DNA for the CDR3: TGTGCCAGCAGCTCTGCCGGGGGGGGAACTTCACCCCTCCACTTT. It encodes CASSSAGGGTSPLHF.

The chain combines TRBV19 with TRBJ1-1; 8 nucleotides align to TRBD1. The germline V gene has CDR1 LNHDA and CDR2 SQIVND (reference sequence). This CDR3 is 14 amino acids long. V lost 5 bases and J lost 6; bases outside the gene matches: 8. In nucleotides, the CDR3 is TGTGCCAGTAGTCCAGGGGGCAGCAGGGCTGAAGCTTTCTTT. This sequence encodes CASSPGGSRAEAFF.

The chain couples TRBV9 to TRBJ2-7; 7 bases match TRBD2. V shed 1 base and J 2 bases; nucleotides not matched to a gene: 6. The germline V gene encodes CDR1 SGDLS and CDR2 YYNGEE. CDR3 length equals 15 residues. CDR3 nucleotides: TGTGCCAGCAGCGTAAGCGGGGAAGTAACCTACGAGCAGTACTTC. It translates to CASSVSGEVTYEQYF.

The chain is built from TRBV15 and TRBJ1-4, with D uncertain. The CDR3 runs 16 residues. Germline V gene data show CDR1 as LNHNV and CDR2 as YYDKDF (reference sequence). Trimming removed 0 bases at V and 0 bases at J, with 8 bases between. CDR3 amino acids: CATSRDQAATNEKLFF. The CDR3 region has the DNA TGTGCCACCAGCAGAGATCAGGCAGCAACTAATGAAAAACTGTTTTTT.

The CDR3 loop reads CASSYSSGQSYEQYF. CDR3 bases: TGTGCCAGCAGTTACTCTTCGGGACAGTCCTACGAGCAGTACTTC. The gene calls are TRBV6-5 and TRBJ2-5, with 7 bases lining up with TRBD1. The end of the DNA fits TRBJ2-7 better, so the J call may be wrong. In germline, CDR1 is MNHEY, CDR2 SVGAGI. There are 15 residues in the CDR3.

The rearrangement links TRBV28 to TRBJ2-7; D is perhaps TRBD1 (6 bases). Germline V gene lookup returns CDR1 MDHEN and CDR2 SYDVKM. The CDR3 has 14 amino acids. V dropped 2 bases and J dropped 2 bases, with 10 bases sitting between them. The CDR3 DNA reads TGTGCCAGCAGTTTAATGAGGGACACCTACGAGCAGTACTTC. It translates to CASSLMRDTYEQYF.

The rearrangement joins TRBV11-1 to TRBJ1-1; 9 bases are a match to TRBD1. The CDR3 contains 15 residues. Germline assignment: CDR1 SGHAT and CDR2 FQDESV (reference sequence). V was pared by 3 bases and J by 1 base, with 3 bases of the junction left unmatched. The CDR3 loop is CASSFRDRANTEAFF. The DNA for the CDR3 is TGTGCCAGCAGCTTCCGGGACAGGGCGAACACTGAAGCTTTCTTT.

The chain uses TRBV9 and TRBJ1-2; D gene ambiguous. This CDR3 region has 13 residues. Trimming took 4 bases from V and 2 from J, leaving 9 bases between them. Germline V gene lookup returns CDR1 SGDLS and CDR2 YYNGEE. The CDR3 bases are TGTGCCAGCAGCTTCGCGGGGAACTATGGCTACACCTTC. This encodes CASSFAGNYGYTF.

The rearrangement uses TRBV4-1 and TRBJ2-7; D might be TRBD1 (6 bases). V lost 2 bases to trimming and J lost 0 bases, with 14 bases between them. From germline, CDR1 is MGHRA and CDR2 YSYEKL. The CDR3 runs to 16 residues. Written as DNA, the CDR3 is TGCGCCAGCAGCCAATTTGCAGGGGTTAGCTCCTACGAGCAGTACTTC. Translating gives CASSQFAGVSSYEQYF.

The gene calls are TRBV5-8 and TRBJ2-1, with TRBD2 matching over 8 bases. Germline assignment: CDR1 SGHTS and CDR2 YDEGEE. J lost 5 bases, V lost 6 bases, and 7 bases had no gene match. There are 14 residues in the CDR3. The CDR3 region is CASNVAGTDNEQFF. The CDR3 nucleotides read TGTGCCAGCAACGTAGCGGGAACCGACAATGAGCAGTTCTTC.

This chain uses TRBV2 with TRBJ1-3; no clear D gene. The CDR3 length is 14 residues. The germline CDR1 and CDR2 sequences are SNHLY and FYNNEI. V was shortened by 6 bases and J by 0 bases, with 9 bases between the two germline ends. CDR3 amino acids: CASSPDSSGNTIYF. The CDR3 bases are TGTGCCAGCAGCCCGGACTCCTCTGGAAACACCATATATTTT.

The rearrangement joins TRBV2 to TRBJ1-1; TRBD1 aligns across 7 bases. Looked up from germline, CDR1 is SNHLY and CDR2 is FYNNEI. V dropped 5 bases and J dropped 1; count of bases not matched to a gene: 4. CDR3 length: 14 residues. Written as DNA, the CDR3 is TGTGCCAGCAGTCCCCAGGGGGAGAACACTGAAGCTTTCTTT. Its protein product is CASSPQGENTEAFF. Combining the CDR3 with reference TRBV2 and TRBJ1-1 gives the whole variable domain EPEVTQTPSHQVTQMGQEVILRCVPISNHLYFYWYRQILGQKVEFLVSFYNNEISEKSEIFDDQFSVERPDGSNFTLKIRSTKLEDSAMYFCASSPQGENTEAFFGQGTRLTVV.

The chain couples TRBV5-4 to TRBJ2-3; 12 bases line up with TRBD2. Germline assignment: CDR1 SGHNT and CDR2 YYREEE (reference sequence). Trimming took 4 bases from V and 2 from J; bases not matched to a gene: 5. The CDR3 length is 16 residues. The CDR3 DNA reads as TGTGCCAGCAGCACACTAGCGGGGGGACTCACAGATACGCAGTATTTT. It codes for CASSTLAGGLTDTQYF.

V and J are TRBV29-1 and TRBJ1-1; tentatively, D is TRBD1 (6 bases). The germline V and J ends were trimmed by 5 bases and 2 bases, with 12 bases remaining between them. The CDR3 runs to 13 residues. The germline gives CDR1 SQVTM, CDR2 ANQGSEA. The CDR3 DNA follows: TGCAGCGTTCAGGGGTTCTTTAACACTGAAGCTTTCTTT. Translated: CSVQGFFNTEAFF.

The genes are TRBV2 and TRBJ2-2; TRBD1 matches 8 bases. The CDR3 is 14 amino acids. V lost 7 bases, J lost 6 bases, and 7 bases stayed unmatched. Germline CDR1 reads SNHLY; CDR2 reads FYNNEI. The DNA of the CDR3 is TGTGCCAGCAAGGGACAGGCGATTCCCGGGGAGCTGTTTTTT. Amino acids: CASKGQAIPGELFF.

The V and J genes are TRBV5-1 and TRBJ2-1, with 9 bases fitting TRBD2. With V trimmed by 0 bases and J by 6 bases, 7 bases remained unmatched. Germline CDR1 reads SGHRS; CDR2 reads YFSETQ. CDR3 length equals 16 residues. CDR3 sequence reads: CASSLGGGGAANEQFF. In nucleotides, the CDR3 is TGCGCCAGCAGCTTGGGAGGCGGGGGGGCGGCCAATGAGCAGTTCTTC.

Regarding this clone: The junction shows a germline mismatch at one end, possibly a read error. The CDR3 sequence: CASSLRDRVHQPQHF. The CDR3 DNA reads as TGTGCTAGCAGCTTAAGGGACAGGGTCCATCAGCCCCAGCATTTT. This chain uses TRBV7-7 with TRBJ1-5; TRBD1 agrees at 9 bases. CDR3 length equals 15 residues. Germline-derived CDR1 and CDR2 are SSHAT and FNYEAQ (reference sequence).

The chain links TRBV20-1 to TRBJ2-3; maybe TRBD2 (5 bases). Germline CDR1 is DFQATT and CDR2 is SNEGSKA (reference sequence). Trimming took 7 bases from V and 6 from J, leaving 11 bases between them. This CDR3 spans 11 amino acids. CDR3 loop: CSVGLLDTQYF. In DNA form, the CDR3 reads TGCAGTGTCGGACTCTTGGATACGCAGTATTTT.

The chain has TRBV5-1 and TRBJ2-7, with 7 bases fitting TRBD2. The CDR3 spans 15 residues. The ends lost 0 bases at V and 6 bases at J; junction bases unmatched: 9. Germline lookup yields CDR1 SGHRS and CDR2 YFSETQ. The CDR3 here is CASSLERAGRGEQYF. The CDR3 DNA reads TGCGCCAGCAGCTTGGAAAGGGCGGGGAGGGGCGAGCAGTACTTC.

The chain carries TRBV4-2 and TRBJ1-2, with D possibly matching TRBD1 (6 bases). CDR3 length: 15 amino acids. CDR1 is LGHNA, CDR2 YNFKEQ, per germline. V was trimmed by 0 bases and J by 8 bases, leaving 16 bases between them. The CDR3 DNA sequence: TGTGCCAGCAGCCAAGAAGGGGGTGATCATAAGGGCTACACCTTC. The encoded protein is CASSQEGGDHKGYTF.